The entry below gives a single TCR beta chain sequence along with its context. What it binds is unknown. This entry is derived from a study of T-cell memory formation after mild COVID-19. Findings and limits, study-wide: Those CD4+ clones that contracted were mainly in CM and EM (CD8+ ones in EMRA).

Germline V gene sequence: CDR1 SGHAT, CDR2 FQNNGV. Trimming took 1 base from V and 5 from J; bases not matched to a gene: 7. CDR3 length: 16 residues. In TCRdb, the 5' RACE reads were re-called with MiXCR into one record per CDR3 protein. In the table there are some 120,000 distinct CDR3 sequences, 15% to 20% of which are singletons. Sequenced: PBMCs or a T cell subset sorted from them (not recorded which). This receptor was taken from an adult woman who had mild COVID-19 (a few samples of this study predate the infection). Cell type and time point are not known. The V gene is TRBV11-2, the J gene TRBJ2-1; the match to TRBD1 covers 8 bases. CDR3 DNA: TGTGCCAGCAGCTTAGTTCCCAGGGGGCTGGACAATGAGCAGTTCTTC. Translating it yields CASSLVPRGLDNEQFF.